This T cell receptor beta chain originates from a study of neurological immune-mediated disorders. Study conclusions and caveats: TCR-beta repertoires seemed private in all groups, with no expanded CDR3 amino acid sequences shared.

Details on this clonotype: Its specificity is not known. This may be a read error, as it is one base from a much larger clone.

The unsorted libraries were produced from 2 million PBMCs held at -80 C. With 10-nucleotide random UMIs included, cDNA was synthesized by 5'RACE. TCRdb used MiXCR to reprocess the 5' RACE reads, holding one entry per CDR3 protein. The sample shows around 50,000 distinct CDR3 sequences, around 3.5% of them seen only once. CDR3 length equals 14 residues. Germline-derived CDR1 and CDR2 are KGHSH and LQKENI. The TCR originated in a man between 60 and 75 years old with multiple sclerosis. The chain recombines TRBV18 with TRBJ1-2, with D possibly TRBD1 on 6 matching bases. Specimen: PBMCs. For the CDR3, the DNA is TGTGCCAACTCACCAAACAGGGTTAACTATGGCTACACCTTC. Translating gives CANSPNRVNYGYTF. Full variable domain (outside the CDR3, taken from reference TRBV18 and TRBJ1-2): NAGVMQNPRHLVRRRGQEARLRCSPMKGHSHVYWYRQLPEEGLKFMVYLQKENIIDESGMPKERFSAEFPKEGPSILRIQQVVRGDSAAYFCANSPNRVNYGYTFGSGTRLTVV.